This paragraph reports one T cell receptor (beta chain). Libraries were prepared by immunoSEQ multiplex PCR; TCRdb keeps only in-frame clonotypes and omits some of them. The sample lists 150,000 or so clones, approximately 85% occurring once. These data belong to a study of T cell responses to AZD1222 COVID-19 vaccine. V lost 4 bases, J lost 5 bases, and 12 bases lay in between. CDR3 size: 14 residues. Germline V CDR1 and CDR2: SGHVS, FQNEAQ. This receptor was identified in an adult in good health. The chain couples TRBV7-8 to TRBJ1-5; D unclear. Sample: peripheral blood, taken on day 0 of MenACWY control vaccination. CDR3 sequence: CASSSTAYHQPQHF. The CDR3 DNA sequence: TGTGCCAGCAGCTCCACAGCCTACCATCAGCCCCAGCATTTT. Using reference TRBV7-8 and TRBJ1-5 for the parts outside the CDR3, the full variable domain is GAGVSQSPRYKVAKRGQDVALRCDPISGHVSLFWYQQALGQGPEFLTYFQNEAQLDKSGLPSDRFFAERPEGSVSTLKIQRTQQEDSAVYLCASSSTAYHQPQHFGDGTRLSIL.